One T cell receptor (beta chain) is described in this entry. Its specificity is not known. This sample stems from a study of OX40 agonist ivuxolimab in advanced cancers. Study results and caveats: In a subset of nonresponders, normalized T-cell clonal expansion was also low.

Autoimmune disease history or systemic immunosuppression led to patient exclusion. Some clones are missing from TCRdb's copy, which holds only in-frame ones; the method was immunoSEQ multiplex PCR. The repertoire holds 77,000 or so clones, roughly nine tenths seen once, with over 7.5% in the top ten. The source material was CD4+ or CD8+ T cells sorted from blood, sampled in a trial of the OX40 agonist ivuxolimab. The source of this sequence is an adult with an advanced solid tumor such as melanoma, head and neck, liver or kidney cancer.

As DNA, the CDR3 is TGTGCCAGCAGCTTATCTGGGAGAGTGGCCTACGAGCAGTACTTC. Amino acid sequence: CASSLSGRVAYEQYF. This rearrangement joins TRBV5-6 to TRBJ2-7; weak D call: TRBD2 (5 bases). Per the germline V gene, CDR1 is SGHDT and CDR2 is YYEEEE. This CDR3 has 15 residues. The V end was cut by 2 bases, the J end by 2 bases, with 14 bases between.